The clone carrying this T cell receptor beta chain has ten or more counts. CDR3 and TCR beta VDJ profiling relied on genomic DNA as the template. TCRdb re-called the reads through MiXCR, storing one row per CDR3 protein. The sample records more than 150,000 distinct CDR3 sequences, roughly half being singletons. The record originates from a study of CD8+CD57+ T cells in acquired aplastic anemia. Those patients picked for sequencing had displayed CD8+CD57+ cell expansion on flow cytometry. CDR1 and CDR2 (germline): SGHVS, FNYEAQ. Trimming pared 5 bases from V and 0 bases from J, leaving 11 bases between. The CDR3 loop spans 15 amino acids.

The genes are TRBV7-6 and TRBJ1-3; D not resolved. The source material was sorted CD4+, CD8+, or CD8+CD57+ T cells (not recorded which) from PBMCs. The TCR sequence derives from a human donor with aplastic anemia. This CDR3 reads CASSPDGVSGNTIYF. The CDR3 nucleotides read TGTGCCAGCAGCCCCGACGGGGTCTCTGGAAACACCATATATTTT.